This T cell receptor beta chain came from a study of T cell responses to AZD1222 COVID-19 vaccine. Study observations and caveats: Donors in the cohort were predominantly white British and more often female, and clonal diversity was possibly underestimated.

With regard to this clone: Its antigen is undetermined.

The data were produced by immunoSEQ multiplex PCR, yet TCRdb's version contains in-frame clones alone and is incomplete. The sample holds some 200,000 clones, 80% to 95% seen once. The TCR comes from an adult who received the AZD1222 COVID-19 vaccine. Sequences were derived from peripheral blood, sampled 28 days after the second AZD1222 dose.

The CDR3 here is CASSPYVAGSYNEQFF. The CDR3, as DNA: TGTGCCAGCAGTCCTTATGTGGCGGGCTCCTACAATGAGCAGTTCTTC. This rearrangement joins TRBV2 to TRBJ2-1, with D possibly matching TRBD2 (5 bases). Trimming left V 5 bases short and J 0 bases short, with 14 bases between. Germline V CDR1 and CDR2: SNHLY, FYNNEI. This CDR3 has 16 residues.